The 26 T cell receptor beta chains listed next were all sequenced from one sample in a study of T cells in Graves' hyperthyroidism and ophthalmopathy. Amplified TCR beta CDR3 regions derived from RNA transcripts. During a first-round RT-PCR of the TCR CDR3, the HTBI primer set was used. TCRdb reprocessed the multiplex PCR reads via MiXCR and lists one record per CDR3 protein. The table records under 500,000 distinct CDR3 sequences, more than 12% of them present only once. Sequences were obtained from blood. These TCRs come from a man in his fifties with Graves' ophthalmopathy.

Worth noting for this clonotype: A read error is possible here, since a much larger clone lies one base away. This chain joins TRBV4-1 and TRBJ2-7, with D perhaps being TRBD1 or TRBD2 (5 bases each). Per the germline V gene, CDR1 is MGHRA and CDR2 is YSYEKL. The length of the CDR3 is 14 residues. Between the trimmed V and J ends, which lost 0 bases and 2 bases, there was a span of 8 bases. Here the CDR3 reads CASSQDWGTYEQYF. The DNA for the CDR3 is TGCGCCAGCAGCCAAGATTGGGGGACCTACGAGCAGTACTTC.

This clonotype was detected a few times. The rearrangement links TRBV6-5 to TRBJ2-7, with 7 bases aligning to TRBD1. With V trimmed by 2 bases and J by 3 bases, 1 base remained unmatched. The germline CDR1 and CDR2 sequences are MNHEY and SVGAGI. This CDR3 region has 13 residues. The CDR3 coding sequence is TGTGCCAGCAGTTACACAGGGGACTACGAGCAGTACTTC. It encodes CASSYTGDYEQYF.

Details on this clonotype: Being one base from a much bigger clone, this may be a read error. This rearrangement joins TRBV13 to TRBJ2-2; 10 bases are a match to TRBD1. Per the germline V gene, CDR1 is PRHDT and CDR2 is FYEKMQ (reference sequence). The CDR3 covers 13 residues. CDR3 coding DNA: TGTGCCACAGGACAGGGGGTCACCGGGGAGCTGGTTTTT. Its translation is CATGQGVTGELVF.

This clonotype was found many times. The V and J genes are TRBV27 and TRBJ1-2, with D hard to call. The ends were cut back, 2 bases at V and 7 bases at J, with 14 bases in the middle. CDR3 length: 14 amino acids. Germline values: CDR1 MNHEY, CDR2 SMNVEV (reference sequence). As DNA, the CDR3 is TGTGCCAGCAGTTTAGAAGCGGACTTGAGTGGCTACACCTTC. This translates into CASSLEADLSGYTF.

Notes on this clonotype: With a much larger clone just one base away, this may be a read error. The CDR3 carries no conserved terminal phenylalanine or tryptophan, so it likely arises from a read error. The J gene is TRBJ1-1, the V gene TRBV5-1; 9 bases fit TRBD1. Germline CDR1 reads SGHRS; CDR2 reads YFSETQ. The ends lost 7 bases at V and 5 bases at J; junction bases unmatched: 12. The CDR3 length is 15 residues. The CDR3 DNA sequence: TGCGCCAGCCAAAGCTTGCGGGACAGGGTGACTGAAGCTTTCCTT. Its protein is CASQSLRDRVTEAFL.

Many counts were recorded for this clonotype. The rearrangement uses TRBV20-1 and TRBJ1-5, with 8 positions matching TRBD1. The CDR3 is 14 residues long. Germline V lookup: CDR1 DFQATT, CDR2 SNEGSKA (reference sequence). V gave up 4 bases and J gave up 5 bases; unmatched junction bases: 7. In DNA form, the CDR3 reads TGCAGTGCTACGGACAGGGCCGTAGATCAGCCCCAGCATTTT. Its translation is CSATDRAVDQPQHF.

The chain joins TRBV6-1 to TRBJ2-1; the D is unclear. Trimming cost V 3 bases and J 11 bases, with 11 bases left between them. The CDR3 consists of 12 residues. In germline, CDR1 is MNHNS, CDR2 SASEGT. CDR3 sequence: CASSEGSSQQFF. The CDR3 DNA reads TGTGCCAGCAGTGAGGGATCTAGTCAGCAGTTCTTC.

The CDR3 DNA is TGCAGTGCTAGAGATCAGGCGGGGAACACTGAAGCTTTCTTT. Its protein product is CSARDQAGNTEAFF. The chain couples TRBV20-1 to TRBJ1-1; D gene uncertain. V gave up 0 bases and J gave up 1 base, with 9 bases separating them. Germline CDR1 is DFQATT and CDR2 is SNEGSKA (reference sequence). This CDR3 is built from 14 residues.

The gene calls are TRBV24-1 and TRBJ2-1, with D perhaps TRBD1 or TRBD2 (5 bases each). The germline V gene encodes CDR1 KGHDR and CDR2 SFDVKD. The CDR3 covers 13 residues. Trimming took off 5 bases at V and 2 bases at J, with 6 bases between the two ends. DNA for the CDR3: TGTGCCACCAGTGGGGGACCCTACAATGAGCAGTTCTTC. It encodes CATSGGPYNEQFF.

The sample holds many counts of this clonotype. The chain recombines TRBV7-8 with TRBJ2-7; D is possibly TRBD2 (6 bases). V lost 4 bases to trimming and J lost 6 bases, with 16 bases between them. Germline V gene data show CDR1 as SGHVS and CDR2 as FQNEAQ. There are 14 residues in the CDR3. Here the CDR3 reads CASSSQQAGLEQYF. The CDR3 region has the DNA TGTGCCAGCAGCTCCCAGCAGGCGGGACTCGAGCAGTACTTC.

This clonotype was recorded many times. The V and J genes are TRBV12-3 or TRBV12-4 and TRBJ2-1; 8 bases line up with TRBD2. This CDR3 contains 16 residues. Trimming removed 6 bases from V and 3 bases from J; junction bases left unmatched: 10. CDR3 protein: CASSKPAGANYNEQFF. CDR3 in DNA: TGTGCCAGCAGCAAACCAGCGGGAGCGAACTACAATGAGCAGTTCTTC.

V usage is TRBV12-5 and J usage is TRBJ2-7; D could derive from TRBD1 or TRBD2 (5 bases each). The CDR3 is 12 residues long. Germline CDR1 is LGHNT and CDR2 is FRNRAP. V was shortened by 10 bases and J by 1 base, with 11 bases between the two germline ends. The CDR3 protein is CATGTDSYEQYF. The CDR3 bases are TGTGCTACCGGGACGGATTCCTACGAGCAGTACTTC.

The CDR3 bases are TGTGCCAGCAGTAGACGACAGGGGAGCTCTGGAAACACCATATATTTT. Protein product: CASSRRQGSSGNTIYF. The V gene is TRBV6-1, the J gene TRBJ1-3, with TRBD1 matching over 8 bases. The length of the CDR3 is 16 residues. Germline V gene lookup returns CDR1 MNHNS and CDR2 SASEGT. V dropped 5 bases and J dropped 0; count of bases not matched to a gene: 6.

This clonotype appeared a few times. V usage is TRBV24-1 and J usage is TRBJ1-3, with D unclear. In germline, CDR1 is KGHDR, CDR2 SFDVKD. The CDR3 has 12 residues. The ends were cut back, 6 bases at V and 1 base at J, with 3 bases in the middle. CDR3 nucleotides: TGTGCCACCAGTTCTTCTGGAAACACCATATATTTT. Residues: CATSSSGNTIYF.

The table lists this clonotype with many counts. The chain couples TRBV2 to TRBJ2-1; D tentatively reads TRBD1 or TRBD2 (5 bases each). The CDR3 consists of 14 residues. V gave up 4 bases and J gave up 10 bases, with 17 bases separating them. The germline CDR1 and CDR2 sequences are SNHLY and FYNNEI. The CDR3 reads CASSGGRGPLEQFF. The CDR3 region has the DNA TGTGCCAGCAGTGGAGGACGGGGCCCCTTGGAGCAGTTCTTC.

The rearrangement uses TRBV7-9 and TRBJ1-2; the match to TRBD1 covers 8 bases. Germline V gene data show CDR1 as SEHNR and CDR2 as FQNEAQ (reference sequence). This CDR3 has 14 amino acids. V trimming: 7 bases; J trimming: 3 bases; junction bases outside the gene matches: 7. The CDR3 nucleotides are TGTGCCAGCACCCAGGGGGCGGGAGACTATGGCTACACCTTC. It encodes CASTQGAGDYGYTF.

This clonotype was seen only a few times. CDR3 DNA: TGCGCCAGCAGCCGAGGGAGGGGATCCCGTGAGGAGCAGTACTTC. Residues: CASSRGRGSREEQYF. The J gene is TRBJ2-7, the V gene TRBV4-1; TRBD2 matches 7 bases. The CDR3 consists of 15 residues. The germline CDR1 and CDR2 sequences are MGHRA and YSYEKL. Losses at the gene ends were 4 bases for V and 7 bases for J; bases not matched to a gene: 13.

This clonotype was seen repeatedly, ten times or more. V is TRBV9 and J is TRBJ1-4; D call uncertain. CDR1 SGDLS and CDR2 YYNGEE come from the germline V gene. CDR3 length equals 15 residues. Trimming removed 2 bases from V and 0 bases from J, with 8 bases in between. CDR3 region: CASSVGRTTNEKLFF. DNA for the CDR3: TGTGCCAGCAGCGTTGGACGGACAACTAATGAAAAACTGTTTTTT. Supplemented by reference TRBV9 and TRBJ1-4, the full variable domain reads DSGVTQTPKHLITATGQRVTLRCSPRSGDLSVYWYQQSLDQGLQFLIQYYNGEERAKGNILERFSAQQFPDLHSELNLSSLELGDSALYFCASSVGRTTNEKLFFGSGTQLSVL.

The chain employs TRBV2 and TRBJ2-1; D is possibly TRBD1 (6 bases). The CDR3 contains 15 residues. CDR1 is SNHLY, CDR2 FYNNEI, per germline. V gave up 7 bases and J gave up 6 bases, with 19 bases separating them. CDR3 nucleotide sequence: TGTGCCAGCACTGGGGGCCAAGGGGCCCTCAATGAGCAGTTCTTC. Translated: CASTGGQGALNEQFF.

This clonotype was seen repeatedly, ten times or more. The V and J genes are TRBV6-1 and TRBJ2-7, with D unclear. Germline loops: CDR1 MNHNS, CDR2 SASEGT. CDR3 length: 13 residues. V lost 8 bases to trimming and J lost 2 bases, with 13 bases between them. CDR3 protein: CASSRGFTYEQYF. CDR3 nucleotide sequence: TGTGCCAGCTCCCGTGGCTTTACCTACGAGCAGTACTTC.

The V and J genes are TRBV7-9 and TRBJ1-2; 8 nucleotides align to TRBD1. The CDR3 runs 14 residues. Germline values: CDR1 SEHNR, CDR2 FQNEAQ (reference sequence). V lost 4 bases, J lost 4 bases, and 5 bases stayed unmatched. CDR3 DNA: TGTGCCAGCAGCTGGACAGGGATCACCTATGGCTACACCTTC. It is translated as CASSWTGITYGYTF.

The sample holds a few counts of this clonotype. The gene calls are TRBV20-1 and TRBJ2-1; no clear D gene. CDR1 and CDR2 (germline): DFQATT, SNEGSKA (reference sequence). The CDR3 sequence is 13 residues long. The ends were cut back, 3 bases at V and 0 bases at J, with 6 bases in the middle. The DNA of the CDR3 is TGCAGTGCTAGTCAGAGCTCCTACAATGAGCAGTTCTTC. Translation: CSASQSSYNEQFF.

The J gene is TRBJ1-3, the V gene TRBV12-3 or TRBV12-4; TRBD1 is a possible D gene (5 bases). Trimming pared 4 bases from V and 3 bases from J, leaving 7 bases between. The length of the CDR3 is 13 residues. In DNA form, the CDR3 reads TGTGCCAGCAGTTCAGGGTTTGGAAACACCATATATTTT. Amino acids: CASSSGFGNTIYF.

This clonotype occurred many times. In DNA, the CDR3 is TGTGCCAGCAGTTTTTCAGGGGTCCAAGAGACCCAGTACTTC. Its translation is CASSFSGVQETQYF. The chain combines TRBV12-3 or TRBV12-4 with TRBJ2-5, with a weak D call TRBD1 (6 bases). This CDR3 region has 14 residues. Trimming left V 3 bases short and J 1 base short, with 9 bases between.

This clonotype was detected a few times. V and J are TRBV7-6 and TRBJ2-7, with D unresolved. CDR1 and CDR2 (germline): SGHVS, FNYEAQ. The CDR3 sequence is 15 residues long. Trimming took 3 bases from V and 0 from J, leaving 12 bases between them. The CDR3 spells CASSFYPTSSYEQYF. CDR3 sequence (DNA): TGTGCCAGCAGCTTTTACCCCACGAGCTCCTACGAGCAGTACTTC.

This clonotype appeared a few times. Because the CDR3's place on the DNA is in doubt, the DNA is left out and the CDR3 is given as listed by TCRdb. The V gene is TRBV19, the J gene TRBJ2-6; the DNA was not used to check the table's D call, TRBD1. The CDR3 length is 15 residues, termini included. Germline CDR1 and CDR2: LNHDA and SQIVND (reference sequence). CDR3 sequence: CASSIGFGQGNPRTF.